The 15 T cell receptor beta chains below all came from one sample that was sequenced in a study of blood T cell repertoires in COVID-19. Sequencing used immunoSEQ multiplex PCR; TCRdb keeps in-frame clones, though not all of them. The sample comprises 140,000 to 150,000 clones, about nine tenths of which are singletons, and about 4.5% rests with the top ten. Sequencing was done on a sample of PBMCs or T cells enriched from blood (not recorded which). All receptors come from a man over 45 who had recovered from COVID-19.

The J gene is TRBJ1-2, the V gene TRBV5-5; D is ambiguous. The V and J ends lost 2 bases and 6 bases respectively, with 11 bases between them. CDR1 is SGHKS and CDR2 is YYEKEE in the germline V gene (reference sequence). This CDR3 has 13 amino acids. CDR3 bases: TGTGCCAGCAGCTTCCAGGTCTGGCATGGCTACACCTTC. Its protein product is CASSFQVWHGYTF.

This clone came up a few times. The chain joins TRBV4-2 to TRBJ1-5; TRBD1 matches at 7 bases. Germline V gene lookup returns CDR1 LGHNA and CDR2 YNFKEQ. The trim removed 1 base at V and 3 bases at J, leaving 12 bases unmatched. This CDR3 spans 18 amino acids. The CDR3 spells CASSQVQGGLGINQPQHF. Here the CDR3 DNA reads TGTGCCAGCAGCCAAGTTCAGGGGGGCCTGGGGATCAATCAGCCCCAGCATTTT.

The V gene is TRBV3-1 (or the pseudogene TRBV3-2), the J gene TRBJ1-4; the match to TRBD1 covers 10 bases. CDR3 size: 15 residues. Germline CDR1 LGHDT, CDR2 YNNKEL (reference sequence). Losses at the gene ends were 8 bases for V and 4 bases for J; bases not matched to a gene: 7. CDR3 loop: CASARQGALNEKLFF. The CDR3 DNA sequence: TGTGCCAGCGCCCGACAGGGGGCGCTTAATGAAAAACTGTTTTTT.

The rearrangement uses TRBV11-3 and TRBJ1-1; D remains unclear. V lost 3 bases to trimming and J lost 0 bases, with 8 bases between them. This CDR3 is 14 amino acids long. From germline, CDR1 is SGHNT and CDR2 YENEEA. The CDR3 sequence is CASSFSGMNTEAFF. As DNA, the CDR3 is TGTGCCAGCAGCTTTAGCGGCATGAACACTGAAGCTTTCTTT.

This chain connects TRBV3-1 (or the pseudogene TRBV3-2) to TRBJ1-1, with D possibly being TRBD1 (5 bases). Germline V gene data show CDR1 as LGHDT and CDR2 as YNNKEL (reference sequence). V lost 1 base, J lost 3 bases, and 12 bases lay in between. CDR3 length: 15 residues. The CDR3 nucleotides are TGTGCCAGCAGCCAAGGGCAGGGAGGTTACACTGAAGCTTTCTTT. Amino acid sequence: CASSQGQGGYTEAFF.

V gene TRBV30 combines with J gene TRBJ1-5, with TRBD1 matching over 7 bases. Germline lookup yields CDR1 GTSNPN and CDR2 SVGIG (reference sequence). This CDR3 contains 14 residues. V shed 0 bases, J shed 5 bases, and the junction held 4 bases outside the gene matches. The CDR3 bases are TGTGCCTGGAGTGTCGACAGGGCGGATCAGCCCCAGCATTTT. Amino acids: CAWSVDRADQPQHF. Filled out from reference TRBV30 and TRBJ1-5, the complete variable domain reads SQTIHQWPATLVQPVGSPLSLECTVEGTSNPNLYWYRQAAGRGLQLLFYSVGIGQISSEVPQNLSASRPQDRQFILSSKKLLLSDSGFYLCAWSVDRADQPQHFGDGTRLSIL.

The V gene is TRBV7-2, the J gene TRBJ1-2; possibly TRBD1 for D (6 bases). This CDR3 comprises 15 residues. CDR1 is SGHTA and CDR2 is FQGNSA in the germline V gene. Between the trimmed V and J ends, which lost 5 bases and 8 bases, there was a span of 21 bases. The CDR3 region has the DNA TGTGCCAGCAGCGGGGGGGGCGTACTAGTACGCGGCTACACCTTC. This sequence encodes CASSGGGVLVRGYTF.

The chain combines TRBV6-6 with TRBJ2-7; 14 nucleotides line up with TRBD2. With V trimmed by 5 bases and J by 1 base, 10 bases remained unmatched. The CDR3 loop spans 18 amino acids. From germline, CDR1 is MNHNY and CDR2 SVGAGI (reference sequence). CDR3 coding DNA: TGTGCCAGCAGTCCCCGGACTAGCGGGGGGTACCGTTCCTACGAGCAGTACGTC. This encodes CASSPRTSGGYRSYEQYV.

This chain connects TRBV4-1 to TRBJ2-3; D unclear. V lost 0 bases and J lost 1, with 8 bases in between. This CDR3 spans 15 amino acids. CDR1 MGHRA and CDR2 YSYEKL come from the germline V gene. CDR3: CASSQEKLRTDTQYF. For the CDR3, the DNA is TGCGCCAGCAGCCAAGAAAAGCTACGCACAGATACGCAGTATTTT.

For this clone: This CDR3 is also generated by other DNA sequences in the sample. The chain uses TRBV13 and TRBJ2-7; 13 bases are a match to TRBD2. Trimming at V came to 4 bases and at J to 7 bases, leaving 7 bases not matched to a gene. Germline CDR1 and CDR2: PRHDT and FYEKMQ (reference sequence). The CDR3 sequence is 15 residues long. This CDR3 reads CASSSGLAGAGEQYF. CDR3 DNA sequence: TGTGCCAGCAGCTCCGGACTAGCGGGAGCGGGGGAGCAGTACTTC.

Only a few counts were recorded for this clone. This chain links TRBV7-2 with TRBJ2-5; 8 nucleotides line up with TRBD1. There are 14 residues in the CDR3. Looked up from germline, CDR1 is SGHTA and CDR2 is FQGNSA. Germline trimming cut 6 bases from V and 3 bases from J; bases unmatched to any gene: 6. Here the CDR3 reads CASRRTGREETQYF. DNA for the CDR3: TGTGCCAGCAGACGGACAGGGCGCGAAGAGACCCAGTACTTC.

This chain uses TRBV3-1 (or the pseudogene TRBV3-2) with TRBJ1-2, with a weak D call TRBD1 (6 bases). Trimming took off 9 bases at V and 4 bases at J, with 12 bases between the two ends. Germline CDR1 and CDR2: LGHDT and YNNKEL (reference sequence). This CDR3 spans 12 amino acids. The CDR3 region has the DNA TGTGCCAGTGGGGACACTGGCTATGGCTACACCTTC. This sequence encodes CASGDTGYGYTF.

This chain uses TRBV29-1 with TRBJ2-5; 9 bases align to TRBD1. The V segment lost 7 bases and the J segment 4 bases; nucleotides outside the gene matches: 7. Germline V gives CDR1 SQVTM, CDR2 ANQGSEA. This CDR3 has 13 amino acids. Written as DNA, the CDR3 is TGCAGCGGGGAACAGGGGGCGGGAGAGACCCAGTACTTC. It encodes CSGEQGAGETQYF.

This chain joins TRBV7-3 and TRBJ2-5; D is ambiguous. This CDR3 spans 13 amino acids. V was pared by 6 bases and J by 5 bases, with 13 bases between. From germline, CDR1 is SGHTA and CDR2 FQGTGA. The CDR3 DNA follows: TGTGCCAGCAGTCCAGGCGTTTGGGAGACCCAGTACTTC. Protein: CASSPGVWETQYF.

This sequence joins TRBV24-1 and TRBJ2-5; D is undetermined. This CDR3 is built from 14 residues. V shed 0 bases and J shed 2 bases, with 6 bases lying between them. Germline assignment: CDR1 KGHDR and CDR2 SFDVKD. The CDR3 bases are TGTGCCACCAGTGATTTGTCCACACAAGAGACCCAGTACTTC. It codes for CATSDLSTQETQYF.